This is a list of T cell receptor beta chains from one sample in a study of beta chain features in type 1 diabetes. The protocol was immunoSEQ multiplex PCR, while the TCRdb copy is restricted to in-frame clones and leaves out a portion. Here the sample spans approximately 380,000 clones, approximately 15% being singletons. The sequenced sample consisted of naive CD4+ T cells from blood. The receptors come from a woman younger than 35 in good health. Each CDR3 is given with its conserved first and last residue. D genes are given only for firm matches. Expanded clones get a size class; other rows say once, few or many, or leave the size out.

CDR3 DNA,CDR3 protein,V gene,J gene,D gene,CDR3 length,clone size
TGTGCCAGCAGTGGACCGGGACAGCTAAACTATGGCTACACCTTC,CASSGPGQLNYGYTF,TRBV6-1,TRBJ1-2,TRBD1,15,-
TGTGCCAGCAGTGTCAGCCAGGGAACTAACTATGGCTACACCTTC,CASSVSQGTNYGYTF,TRBV2,TRBJ1-2,-,15,-
TGCAGCCCGTTTCTGACCGGGACATTAGGTTACAATGAGCAGTTCTTC,CSPFLTGTLGYNEQFF,TRBV29-1,TRBJ2-1,-,16,few
TGTGCCAGCAGCTTAGTCTCTACTAGAGGGGAGACCCAGTACTTC,CASSLVSTRGETQYF,TRBV7-9,TRBJ2-5,-,15,-
TGCGCCAGCAGCTTGGCCCAGACTAGCGGGAGGACTAACGAGCAGTACTTC,CASSLAQTSGRTNEQYF,TRBV5-1,TRBJ2-7,TRBD2,17,few
TGTGCCAGTCATAGCGGGAGAAACGGGGAGCTGTTTTTT,CASHSGRNGELFF,TRBV27,TRBJ2-2,TRBD2,13,-
TGTGCCACCCAGACAGACGCGTACGAGCAGTACTTC,CATQTDAYEQYF,TRBV10-3,TRBJ2-7,-,12,-
TGCGCCAGCGCCCGGGAGGCATACGAGCAGTACTTC,CASAREAYEQYF,TRBV5-1,TRBJ2-7,TRBD2,12,-
TGTGCCAGCAGTTTAACAGGGGGCTCCTACGAGCAGTACTTC,CASSLTGGSYEQYF,TRBV27,TRBJ2-7,TRBD1,14,few
TGTGCCAGCAGTCTAGGGACTAGCGGGAGGTACGAGCAGTACTTC,CASSLGTSGRYEQYF,TRBV27,TRBJ2-7,TRBD2,15,-
TGTGCCAGCAGCCCAGACAGGGCGGGTGAAAAACTGTTTTTT,CASSPDRAGEKLFF,TRBV7-2,TRBJ1-4,TRBD1,14,-
TGTGCCAGCAGCCAATTTACGGGGTTGGAAAAACTGTTTTTT,CASSQFTGLEKLFF,TRBV14,TRBJ1-4,-,14,few
TGTGCCAGCAGCCCCCGACAGGCTAACTATGGCTACACCTTC,CASSPRQANYGYTF,TRBV7-2,TRBJ1-2,-,14,-
TGTGCCAGCAGCTTAGGGGAGGTCAATCAGCCCCAGCATTTT,CASSLGEVNQPQHF,TRBV7-9,TRBJ1-5,-,14,few
TGTGCCTGGAGTGACGGGGGTGGCACAGATACGCAGTATTTT,CAWSDGGGTDTQYF,TRBV30,TRBJ2-3,-,14,-
TGTGCCAGTAGTCCGACCGGGACTAGCGGTCCCTACAATGAGCAGTTCTTC,CASSPTGTSGPYNEQFF,TRBV19,TRBJ2-1,TRBD2,17,few
TGTGCCACACGACAGGGGAACACCGGGGAGCTGTTTTTT,CATRQGNTGELFF,TRBV28,TRBJ2-2,TRBD1,13,few
TGTGCCATCAGAACTAGCGGGAAGAGCACAGATACGCAGTATTTT,CAIRTSGKSTDTQYF,TRBV10-3,TRBJ2-3,TRBD2,15,few
TGTGCCTGGAGTTTGGAGGGGGCATCCTACGAGCAGTACTTC,CAWSLEGASYEQYF,TRBV30,TRBJ2-7,-,14,few
TGTGCCAGCAGCCTCAGGGCTAGCACAGATACGCAGTATTTT,CASSLRASTDTQYF,TRBV7-2,TRBJ2-3,-,14,-
TGCAGCGTTGACCGGGACAGCCTTAGCTCTGGGGCCAACGTCCTGACTTTC,CSVDRDSLSSGANVLTF,TRBV29-1,TRBJ2-6,TRBD1,17,few
TGCAGTGCTAGAAGCGGGAGCCTTCTGTTCTTC,CSARSGSLLFF,TRBV20-1,TRBJ2-1,TRBD2,11,-
TGCAGCGTTAGTGCTGCCCTAAATCAGCCCCAGCATTTT,CSVSAALNQPQHF,TRBV29-1,TRBJ1-5,-,13,-
TGCAGCGTTCGTGTCCAAGGGGATGAGCAGTTCTTC,CSVRVQGDEQFF,TRBV29-1,TRBJ2-1,-,12,-
TGTGCCAGCAGCCCTCCCGGGGGAACCAAAAACATTCAGTACTTC,CASSPPGGTKNIQYF,TRBV7-8,TRBJ2-4,-,15,few
TGTGCCAGTAGTTCCCGGACAGCGCCGCGCACAGATACGCAGTATTTT,CASSSRTAPRTDTQYF,TRBV19,TRBJ2-3,-,16,-
TGTGCCAGCAGCCTACCTGACAGGGGTATCTACGAGCAGTACTTC,CASSLPDRGIYEQYF,TRBV4-2,TRBJ2-7,TRBD1,15,few
TGCGCCAGCAGCCAAGACACCACTCGTATCTATGGCTACACCTTC,CASSQDTTRIYGYTF,TRBV4-3,TRBJ1-2,-,15,few
TGTGCCAGCAGTGCCGGACTAGCGGGAGCCGCAGATACGCAGTATTTT,CASSAGLAGAADTQYF,TRBV28,TRBJ2-3,TRBD2,16,few
TGTGCCTGGAGAAGGCGGGATCTGACTACCGGGGAGCTGTTTTTT,CAWRRRDLTTGELFF,TRBV30,TRBJ2-2,-,15,few
TGTGCCAGCAGTTCCCCGCAAGAGACCCAGTACTTC,CASSSPQETQYF,TRBV28,TRBJ2-5,-,12,-
TGTGCCTGGAGTGTAACCGGGAGGGGGCTATTCAATCAGCCCCAGCATTTT,CAWSVTGRGLFNQPQHF,TRBV30,TRBJ1-5,TRBD1,17,few
TGTGCCAGCAGTGATGTGTTGCAAGTCTCGGGTGAGCAGTTCTTC,CASSDVLQVSGEQFF,TRBV2,TRBJ2-1,-,15,-
TGTGCCAGCAAATTAGGGAGTTCCTACGAGCAGTACTTC,CASKLGSSYEQYF,TRBV28,TRBJ2-7,-,13,few
TGCGCCAGCAGCCAAGGCCGGACTAGCGGGATAGCAGAGACCCAGTACTTC,CASSQGRTSGIAETQYF,TRBV4-3,TRBJ2-5,TRBD2,17,few
TGCAGCGGTACGGGACAGCCCAACACTGAAGCTTTCTTT,CSGTGQPNTEAFF,TRBV29-1,TRBJ1-1,TRBD1,13,few
TGTGCCAGCAGCTTCGACGGAGGCTACACAGATACGCAGTATTTT,CASSFDGGYTDTQYF,TRBV7-3,TRBJ2-3,-,15,few
TGTGCCAGCAGTTTTTCGACTGTAACTAATGAAAAACTGTTTTTT,CASSFSTVTNEKLFF,TRBV27,TRBJ1-4,-,15,-
TGTGCCAGCAGCTTAGCACTAGCGGCTCAGTACTTC,CASSLALAAQYF,TRBV7-2,TRBJ2-7,TRBD2,12,-
TGCGCCAGCAGCCAAGATCCTGGACAGCCCAATCAGCCCCAGCATTTT,CASSQDPGQPNQPQHF,TRBV4-3,TRBJ1-5,-,16,few
TGTGCCATCAGTGAGTTAACTAGCGGGAGTGGAAATGAGCAGTTCTTC,CAISELTSGSGNEQFF,TRBV10-3,TRBJ2-1,TRBD2,16,-
TGTGCCAGCAGTGCGCGGGTCCTATCCTCCTACGAGCAGTACTTC,CASSARVLSSYEQYF,TRBV27,TRBJ2-7,-,15,-
TGTGCCAGCAGCGGCGGAGGGGAGCCGGGCAATGAGCAGTTCTTC,CASSGGGEPGNEQFF,TRBV11-2,TRBJ2-1,-,15,-
TGTGCCAGCAGCATACAGGGCCTTCGAGCGGGGGAGCTGTTTTTT,CASSIQGLRAGELFF,TRBV5-6,TRBJ2-2,-,15,-
TGTGCCAGCAGTCCACCTAGCGCCCAAGAGACCCAGTACTTC,CASSPPSAQETQYF,TRBV28,TRBJ2-5,-,14,-
TGTGCCAGCAGCTTAGCTACAGGGTACAATGAGCAGTTCTTC,CASSLATGYNEQFF,TRBV7-9,TRBJ2-1,-,14,-
TGTGCCAGCAGCCTCCTCGCGGCCGAGCAGTACTTC,CASSLLAAEQYF,TRBV7-6,TRBJ2-7,-,12,-
TGTGCCAGCAGTGGGGGGACTAGCGGAAGGATTGCGTATTTT,CASSGGTSGRIAYF,TRBV9,TRBJ2-3,TRBD2,14,few
TGTGCCACCAGCACCGCACGAGGGGGCAACGAGCAGTACTTC,CATSTARGGNEQYF,TRBV15,TRBJ2-7,TRBD1,14,few